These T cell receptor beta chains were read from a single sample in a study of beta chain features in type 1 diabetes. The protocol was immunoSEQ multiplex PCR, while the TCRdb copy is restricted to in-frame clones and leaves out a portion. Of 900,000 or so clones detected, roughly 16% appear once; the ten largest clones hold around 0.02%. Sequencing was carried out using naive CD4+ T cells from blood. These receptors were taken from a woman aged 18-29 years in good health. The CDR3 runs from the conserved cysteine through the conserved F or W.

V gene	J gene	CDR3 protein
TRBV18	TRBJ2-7	CASSRGPNEQYF
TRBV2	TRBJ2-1	CASSRPGTSLGKNEQFF
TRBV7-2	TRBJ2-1	CASSFQRSSYNEQFF
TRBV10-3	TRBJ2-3	CASGRGRDADTQYF
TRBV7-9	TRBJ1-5	CASSLSRVEPQHF
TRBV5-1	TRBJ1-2	CASSHEWTGDYGYTF
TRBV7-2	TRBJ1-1	CASRYTVNTEAFF
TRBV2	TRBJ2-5	CASSQTGVFQETQYF
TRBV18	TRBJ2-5	CASSPPNQETQYF
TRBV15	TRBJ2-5	CATSRDGAQETQYF
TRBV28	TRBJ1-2	CASSSSPDRNYGYTF
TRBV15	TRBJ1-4	CATSRQGADEKLFF
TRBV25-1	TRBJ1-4	CASKGTEKLFF
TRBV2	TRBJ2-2	CASSYLGQKLANTGELFF
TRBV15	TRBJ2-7	CATSRDRQGFYEQYF
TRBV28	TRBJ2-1	CASSLMGLAGPNEQFF
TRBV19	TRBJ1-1	CASSTQGGVNTEAFF
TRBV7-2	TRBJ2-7	CASSPEISGTSYEQYF
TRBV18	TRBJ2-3	CASSKNLGTDTQYF
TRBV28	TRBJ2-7	CASSIREDEQYF
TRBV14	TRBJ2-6	CASRPSGANVLTF
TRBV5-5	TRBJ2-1	CASSLPQVNEQFF
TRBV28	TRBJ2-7	CASTKLPGFYEQYF
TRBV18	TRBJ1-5	CASSPFDRRAYSNQPQHF
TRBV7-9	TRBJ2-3	CASSSFGTSGRAVTDTQYF
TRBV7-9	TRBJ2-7	CASSQELFYEQYF
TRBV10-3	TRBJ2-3	CAISEAPTDTQYF
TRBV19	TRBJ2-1	CASSISSVSYNEQFF
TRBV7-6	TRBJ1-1	CASSSQGNTEAFF
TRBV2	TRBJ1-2	CASIPTGGMDNTF
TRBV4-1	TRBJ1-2	CASSQESVGYGYTF
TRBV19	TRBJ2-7	CASSTTGGRYEQYF
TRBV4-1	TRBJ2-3	CASTPGPGTDTQYF
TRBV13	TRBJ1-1	CASSLLGRSLAFF
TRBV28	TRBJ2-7	CASSDGRQDEQYF
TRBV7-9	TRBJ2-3	CASSTMDTQYF
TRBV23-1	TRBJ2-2	CASSPPGTGVSGELFF
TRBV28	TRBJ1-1	CASSPFGSRGRTEAFF
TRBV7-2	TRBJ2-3	CASSRQGAPADTQYF
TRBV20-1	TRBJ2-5	CSARWKTQYF
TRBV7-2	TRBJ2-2	CASSTHQRDLAGELFF